This T cell receptor (beta chain) is from a study of T cells in Graves' hyperthyroidism and ophthalmopathy. TCR beta CDR3 regions were amplified from RNA. First-round RT-PCR with HTBI primers amplified the TCR CDR3 region. In TCRdb, the multiplex PCR reads were re-called with MiXCR into one record per CDR3 protein. The table shows about 210,000 distinct CDR3 sequences, with around 16% occurring only once. V lost 6 bases and J 5 bases, leaving 10 bases between the germline ends. Per the germline V gene, CDR1 is MNHNS and CDR2 is SASEGT. The CDR3 is 13 amino acids. This clonotype came up a few times. The TCR sequence derives from a man aged 35-49 years with Graves' hyperthyroidism. The chain has TRBV6-1 and TRBJ2-2; maybe TRBD1 (5 bases). The sample consisted of blood. The CDR3 sequence is CASRIPGTGELFF. The CDR3 nucleotides are TGTGCCAGCAGGATCCCAGGGACCGGGGAGCTGTTTTTT.